The 32 T cell receptor beta chains below come from one sample, sequenced in a study of T cell responses to AZD1222 COVID-19 vaccine (dated by TCRdb to the early 2020s). To prepare the library, the immunoSEQ multiplex PCR assay was applied. In TCRdb, the immuneACCESS table is reduced to in-frame sequences with V and J assigned. These tables do not hold every clone; where another copy was compared, an unresolved V gene accounts for under half, and the others remain unexplained. The sample records 160,000 or so clones, approximately 91% of which are singletons. The ten most abundant clones make up over 1.2% of the sample. Reading the label with the study, this specimen's time point is: about 28 days (+/-7) after the second vaccine dose. Sequencing used peripheral blood, obtained 28 days after the second AZD1222 dose. The receptors come from an adult who received the AZD1222 COVID-19 vaccine.

This clone was found a few times. V and J are TRBV18 and TRBJ2-3, with 9 bases identical to TRBD1. Germline CDR1 reads KGHSH; CDR2 reads LQKENI. J lost 4 bases, V lost 8 bases, and 4 bases had no gene match. This CDR3 is 13 amino acids long. This CDR3 reads CASEGQGADTQYF. CDR3 in DNA: TGTGCCAGCGAGGGACAGGGAGCAGATACGCAGTATTTT.

The chain links TRBV2 to TRBJ2-7; perhaps TRBD1 as D (6 bases). The CDR3 totals 14 residues. Trimming removed 7 bases from V and 0 bases from J, with 13 bases in between. Per germline, CDR1 SNHLY and CDR2 FYNNEI. The CDR3 spells CASTRQASSYEQYF. CDR3 DNA sequence: TGTGCCAGCACCCGACAGGCTAGCTCCTACGAGCAGTACTTC.

The rearrangement uses TRBV5-8 and TRBJ1-2; D uncertain. Germline CDR1 is SGHTS and CDR2 is YDEGEE. V lost 3 bases and J 8 bases, leaving 17 bases between the germline ends. There are 14 residues in the CDR3. The CDR3 spells CASSSSGFTRGYTF. The CDR3 bases are TGTGCCAGCAGCTCGTCGGGTTTTACGAGAGGCTACACCTTC.

This chain links TRBV11-1 with TRBJ2-7; D gene uncertain. CDR1 is SGHAT, CDR2 FQDESV, per germline (reference sequence). The CDR3 is 13 amino acids. The germline V and J ends were trimmed by 0 bases and 6 bases, with 9 bases remaining between them. The CDR3 DNA reads as TGTGCCAGCAGCTTAGCCGGCAGGCCCGAGCAGTACTTC. This gives the protein CASSLAGRPEQYF.

This CDR3 reads CASSPPNQQFGNTIYF. The CDR3 DNA reads TGTGCCAGCTCACCGCCTAACCAACAGTTTGGAAACACCATATATTTT. The rearrangement joins TRBV18 to TRBJ1-3; D is unclear. The length of the CDR3 is 16 residues. The V gene lost 3 bases and the J gene lost 3 bases, with 15 bases spanning the gap. Germline-derived CDR1 and CDR2 are KGHSH and LQKENI.

The V and J genes are TRBV2 and TRBJ2-7; unclear D gene. The CDR3 runs to 14 residues. Germline assignment: CDR1 SNHLY and CDR2 FYNNEI. Trimming left V 2 bases short and J 0 bases short, with 8 bases between. CDR3 sequence: CASSEMSASYEQYF. CDR3 bases: TGTGCCAGCAGTGAAATGTCCGCCTCCTACGAGCAGTACTTC.

The chain carries TRBV27 and TRBJ1-5, with no clear D. From germline, CDR1 is MNHEY and CDR2 SMNVEV (reference sequence). The CDR3 has 10 amino acids. V lost 10 bases to trimming and J lost 7 bases, with 8 bases between them. The CDR3 here is CAIGVQPQHF. The CDR3, as DNA: TGTGCCATAGGAGTGCAGCCCCAGCATTTT.

This rearrangement joins TRBV12-3 or TRBV12-4 to TRBJ1-5; 7 bases match TRBD1. With 6 bases clipped from V and 7 bases from J, the junction kept 6 bases outside the gene matches. The CDR3 covers 13 residues. The CDR3 region has the DNA TGTGCCAGCAGACAGGGGAGGGGGCAGCCCCAGCATTTT. Translation: CASRQGRGQPQHF.

J is TRBJ1-2 and V is TRBV3-1 (or the pseudogene TRBV3-2); no definite D call. The V gene's germline CDR1 is LGHDT and CDR2 YNNKEL (reference sequence). This CDR3 has 14 residues. The V gene lost 0 bases and the J gene lost 7 bases, with 12 bases spanning the gap. In DNA form, the CDR3 reads TGTGCCAGCAGCCAAGAAGTGTACCCCTCTGGCTACACCTTC. Protein sequence: CASSQEVYPSGYTF.

This chain links TRBV7-2 with TRBJ2-1; 12 bases map to TRBD1. This CDR3 is 16 amino acids long. Germline values: CDR1 SGHTA, CDR2 FQGNSA. V was pared by 6 bases and J by 15 bases, with 18 bases of the junction left unmatched. Here the CDR3 DNA reads TGTGCCAGCAGTCCCGACCCCGGGACAGGGGGCCAAAGGCGGTTCTTC. It is translated as CASSPDPGTGGQRRFF.

This clone has a handful of counts. The chain employs TRBV29-1 and TRBJ2-3; D unclear. Per germline, CDR1 SQVTM and CDR2 ANQGSEA. This CDR3 region has 12 residues. V lost 7 bases, J lost 4 bases, and 12 bases lay in between. The CDR3 here is CSAVISADTQYF. The DNA of the CDR3 is TGCAGCGCGGTAATTTCCGCAGATACGCAGTATTTT.

The chain links TRBV5-1 to TRBJ1-2, with TRBD1 as a possible D gene (5 bases). V lost 7 bases to trimming and J lost 0 bases, with 10 bases between them. Germline CDR1 reads SGHRS; CDR2 reads YFSETQ. The CDR3 has 13 amino acids. CDR3 loop: CASGTASNYGYTF. The DNA of the CDR3 is TGCGCCAGCGGGACGGCATCTAACTATGGCTACACCTTC.

This clone was detected many times. This chain connects TRBV19 to TRBJ2-3; the D is unclear. V was shortened by 2 bases and J by 0 bases, with 12 bases between the two germline ends. The CDR3 extends over 16 amino acids. CDR1 LNHDA and CDR2 SQIVND come from the germline V gene (reference sequence). The CDR3, as DNA: TGTGCCAGTAGTATAAGTGCCCCTCCTAGCACAGATACGCAGTATTTT. This encodes CASSISAPPSTDTQYF.

The rearrangement uses TRBV28 and TRBJ1-5; D is unclear. CDR1 is MDHEN and CDR2 is SYDVKM in the germline V gene. The V gene lost 3 bases and the J gene lost 2 bases, with 5 bases spanning the gap. CDR3 size: 13 residues. The CDR3: CASSLMGNQPQHF. The CDR3 coding sequence is TGTGCCAGCAGTTTGATGGGCAATCAGCCCCAGCATTTT.

In this sample, this clone turned up a few times. This sequence joins TRBV18 and TRBJ1-3; D remains ambiguous. Deletions cut 4 bases from V and 4 bases from J, with 8 bases between. Germline CDR1 and CDR2: KGHSH and LQKENI. The CDR3 extends over 13 amino acids. The CDR3 loop reads CASSRSNGNTIYF. CDR3 sequence (DNA): TGTGCCAGCTCACGGTCTAACGGAAACACCATATATTTT.

This clone appeared a single time. CDR3 DNA sequence: TGTGCCATCAGTGAGTCGGACGCGAACACCGGGGAGCTGTTTTTT. This translates into CAISESDANTGELFF. The chain employs TRBV10-3 and TRBJ2-2; the D is unclear. Trimming stripped 0 bases from V and 0 bases from J, with 5 bases between. CDR3 length: 15 amino acids. CDR1 is ENHRY, CDR2 SYGVKD, per germline.

A single count supports this clone. The chain is built from TRBV14 and TRBJ2-3; 8 nucleotides line up with TRBD1. Germline values: CDR1 SGHDN, CDR2 FVKESK. The ends lost 3 bases at V and 2 bases at J; junction bases unmatched: 7. The CDR3 has 16 amino acids. CDR3 protein: CASSQYRDRTTDTQYF. DNA of the CDR3: TGTGCCAGCAGCCAGTACCGGGACAGGACCACAGATACGCAGTATTTT.

V gene TRBV28 combines with J gene TRBJ1-4; D not certain. Germline lookup yields CDR1 MDHEN and CDR2 SYDVKM. The CDR3 loop spans 10 amino acids. V was shortened by 10 bases and J by 5 bases, with 5 bases between the two germline ends. DNA for the CDR3: TGTGCCACCGAAAATGAAAAACTGTTTTTT. Translated, it gives CATENEKLFF.

V usage is TRBV29-1 and J usage is TRBJ2-1; no firm D call. The V gene lost 2 bases and the J gene lost 5 bases, with 10 bases spanning the gap. The germline V gene encodes CDR1 SQVTM and CDR2 ANQGSEA. This CDR3 has 13 residues. CDR3 residues: CSVEYSPNNEQFF. The CDR3 DNA reads TGCAGCGTTGAATACAGCCCAAACAATGAGCAGTTCTTC.

The chain is built from TRBV4-1 and TRBJ2-7, with D tentatively TRBD2 (5 bases). Germline values: CDR1 MGHRA, CDR2 YSYEKL. This CDR3 is built from 14 residues. V lost 4 bases and J lost 3, with 13 bases in between. The CDR3 spells CASSRETGIYEQYF. Written as DNA, the CDR3 is TGCGCCAGCAGCCGGGAGACGGGTATCTACGAGCAGTACTTC.

The chain employs TRBV6-5 and TRBJ1-6; D not certain. Trimming took off 0 bases at V and 9 bases at J, with 12 bases between the two ends. The CDR3 runs 15 residues. From germline, CDR1 is MNHEY and CDR2 SVGAGI. The CDR3 loop is CASSYSSQALSPLHF. CDR3 in DNA: TGTGCCAGCAGTTACTCCAGTCAGGCCCTTTCACCCCTCCACTTT.

This chain uses TRBV19 with TRBJ1-4; 7 bases map to TRBD1. Trimming took 5 bases from V and 5 from J; bases not matched to a gene: 8. Per germline, CDR1 LNHDA and CDR2 SQIVND (reference sequence). This CDR3 spans 15 amino acids. The CDR3 here is CASSALQGSNEKLFF. The DNA for the CDR3 is TGTGCCAGTAGTGCCCTACAGGGGTCAAATGAAAAACTGTTTTTT.

The chain combines TRBV30 with TRBJ1-2; possible D gene TRBD1, 6 bases. The CDR3 extends over 13 amino acids. Germline loops: CDR1 GTSNPN, CDR2 SVGIG (reference sequence). Trimming left V 5 bases short and J 4 bases short, with 14 bases between. In nucleotides, the CDR3 is TGTGCCTGGCGGGACACGGGCCCCTATGGCTACACCTTC. Its translation is CAWRDTGPYGYTF.

The chain couples TRBV15 to TRBJ1-1, with D uncertain. Trimming removed 2 bases at V and 5 bases at J, with 15 bases between. Germline CDR1 and CDR2: LNHNV and YYDKDF (reference sequence). The CDR3 runs 15 residues. CDR3 sequence reads: CATSRFPLEVTEAFF. As DNA, the CDR3 is TGTGCCACCAGCAGATTTCCGTTGGAGGTTACTGAAGCTTTCTTT. Full variable domain (rest looked up from reference TRBV15 and TRBJ1-1): DAMVIQNPRYQVTQFGKPVTLSCSQTLNHNVMYWYQQKSSQAPKLLFHYYDKDFNNEADTPDNFQSRRPNTSFCFLDIRSPGLGDTAMYLCATSRFPLEVTEAFFGQGTRLTVV.

The chain couples TRBV9 to TRBJ2-1; no clear D gene. This CDR3 contains 15 residues. Per germline, CDR1 SGDLS and CDR2 YYNGEE. Between the trimmed V and J ends, which lost 0 bases and 7 bases, there was a span of 14 bases. The CDR3 DNA is TGTGCCAGCAGCGTAGAGGGCTTCGGGTTGAATGAGCAGTTCTTC. Its protein is CASSVEGFGLNEQFF.

The sample holds one count of this clone. The chain carries TRBV30 and TRBJ2-2, with D hard to call. The CDR3 spans 15 residues. The V gene lost 0 bases and the J gene lost 6 bases, with 14 bases spanning the gap. In germline, CDR1 is GTSNPN, CDR2 SVGIG (reference sequence). In nucleotides, the CDR3 is TGTGCCTGGAGTGTTTGGGGTAAAATCGCCGGGGAGCTGTTTTTT. Its protein is CAWSVWGKIAGELFF. Drawing the rest from reference TRBV30 and TRBJ2-2, the complete variable domain is SQTIHQWPATLVQPVGSPLSLECTVEGTSNPNLYWYRQAAGRGLQLLFYSVGIGQISSEVPQNLSASRPQDRQFILSSKKLLLSDSGFYLCAWSVWGKIAGELFFGEGSRLTVL.

V gene TRBV12-3 or TRBV12-4 combines with J gene TRBJ1-6; 10 bases are a match to TRBD1. Germline trimming cut 10 bases from V and 10 bases from J; bases unmatched to any gene: 4. This CDR3 contains 12 residues. DNA of the CDR3: TGTGCCACCGGGACAGGGGTCTCACCCCTCCACTTT. Translated, it gives CATGTGVSPLHF.

The CDR3 DNA follows: TGTGCCAGTAGTATAGATGGCTATAGCAATCAGCCCCAGCATTTT. Translation gives CASSIDGYSNQPQHF. The chain combines TRBV19 with TRBJ1-5; D remains unclear. Germline values: CDR1 LNHDA, CDR2 SQIVND (reference sequence). Trimming left V 0 bases short and J 0 bases short, with 6 bases between. This CDR3 region has 15 residues.

The rearrangement links TRBV25-1 to TRBJ1-1; D may be TRBD1 (5 bases). Germline loops: CDR1 MGHDK, CDR2 SYGVNS. This CDR3 region has 12 residues. The germline V and J ends were trimmed by 4 bases and 6 bases, with 9 bases remaining between them. CDR3 DNA: TGTGCCAGCAGTGGGGGCGGGTCTGAAGCTTTCTTT. This gives the protein CASSGGGSEAFF.

This rearrangement joins TRBV28 to TRBJ1-2, with TRBD1 as a possible D gene (6 bases). Germline V CDR1 and CDR2: MDHEN, SYDVKM. The CDR3 sequence is 13 residues long. V was shortened by 3 bases and J by 7 bases, with 12 bases between the two germline ends. The CDR3 DNA sequence: TGTGCCAGCAGTTTGATGGGACATATTGGCTACACCTTC. Translated: CASSLMGHIGYTF.

This clone turned up a few times. The V call is TRBV29-1, the J call TRBJ1-1, with D unclear. This CDR3 has 13 amino acids. V was cut by 6 bases and J by 1 base, with 12 bases left in between. CDR1 and CDR2 (germline): SQVTM, ANQGSEA. The CDR3: CSVKWTENTEAFF. CDR3 DNA sequence: TGCAGCGTAAAATGGACGGAGAACACTGAAGCTTTCTTT. Full variable domain (missing parts from reference TRBV29-1 and TRBJ1-1): SAVISQKPSRDICQRGTSLTIQCQVDSQVTMMFWYRQQPGQSLTLIATANQGSEATYESGFVIDKFPISRPNLTFSTLTVSNMSPEDSSIYLCSVKWTENTEAFFGQGTRLTVV.

This clone was detected once. The chain carries TRBV30 and TRBJ2-7, with D possibly being TRBD2 (6 bases). Trimming took 2 bases from V and 5 from J, leaving 22 bases between them. Germline CDR1 is GTSNPN and CDR2 is SVGIG (reference sequence). This CDR3 is built from 16 residues. DNA of the CDR3: TGTGCCTGGAGTCTCCTCTCCGGACTAAAGAGAAACGAGCAGTACTTC. It encodes CAWSLLSGLKRNEQYF.